Below, one TCR beta chain is given with its context. This sample stems from a study of blood T cell repertoires in COVID-19. In the original workflow: Reference gene primer amplification gave nucleated cell count estimates. Profiled with immunoSEQ multiplex PCR; TCRdb holds only in-frame clones, not every one. Clonal size and the V and J genes are those of that table, whereas D and trimming came from the DNA. This table has fewer than 250,000 clones, approximately 83% appearing once. Per germline, CDR1 LNHDA and CDR2 SQIVND (reference sequence). There are 15 residues in the CDR3. Deletions cut 1 base from V and 1 base from J, with 8 bases between.

This receptor was identified in a woman between 40 and 50 years old who had been exposed to COVID-19. The V and J genes are TRBV19 and TRBJ2-4; D is perhaps TRBD2 (5 bases). The sequenced material came from PBMCs or T cells enriched from blood (not recorded which). CDR3 bases: TGTGCCAGTAGTATAGTTGGCGGGGCCAAAAACATTCAGTACTTC. Amino acids: CASSIVGGAKNIQYF.